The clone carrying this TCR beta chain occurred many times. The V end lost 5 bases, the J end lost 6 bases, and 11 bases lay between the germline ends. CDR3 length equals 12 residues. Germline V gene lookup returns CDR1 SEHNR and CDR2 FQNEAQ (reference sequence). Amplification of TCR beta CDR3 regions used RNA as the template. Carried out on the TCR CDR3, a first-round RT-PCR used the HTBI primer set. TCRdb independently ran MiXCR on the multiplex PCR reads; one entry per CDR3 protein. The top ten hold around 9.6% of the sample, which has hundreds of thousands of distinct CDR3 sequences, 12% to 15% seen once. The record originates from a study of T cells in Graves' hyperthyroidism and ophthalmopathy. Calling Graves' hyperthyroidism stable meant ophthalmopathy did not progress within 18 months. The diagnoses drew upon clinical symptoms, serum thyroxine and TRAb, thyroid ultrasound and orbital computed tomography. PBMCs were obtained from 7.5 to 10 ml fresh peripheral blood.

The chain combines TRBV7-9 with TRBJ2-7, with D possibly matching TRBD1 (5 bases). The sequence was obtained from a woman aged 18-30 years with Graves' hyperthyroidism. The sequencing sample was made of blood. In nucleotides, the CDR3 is TGTGCCAGCAGCCCAACAGACAGCGAGCAGTACTTC. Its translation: CASSPTDSEQYF.